This T cell receptor (beta chain) originates from a study of identifying expanded T cells in peripheral blood. A single count supports this clone. Antigen unknown. Whole-study results and caveats: Variance in clone template counts between approximately two-week samples significantly increased with total template count across all healthy donors. About 1.3 clones differed between technical replicates, versus roughly 16 and 20 over time.

Assay used: immunoSEQ multiplex PCR; TCRdb lists only in-frame clones, some missing. The data contain more than 50,000 clones, about 80% of them singletons. During the collection period, no donor immune events like infections were recorded. The germline gives CDR1 SGHNT, CDR2 YYREEE (reference sequence). Trimming cost V 0 bases and J 3 bases; bases outside gene matches: 3. The CDR3 has 16 amino acids. The origin of this receptor is a person between 18 and 75 years old in good health. Sequencing input: blood. The chain uses TRBV5-4 and TRBJ2-5; 12 positions match TRBD2. Here the CDR3 reads CASSLAWTSGKETQYF. The CDR3 coding sequence is TGTGCCAGCAGCTTGGCCTGGACTAGCGGGAAAGAGACCCAGTACTTC.